This paragraph reports one TCR beta chain. What it recognizes is unknown. This sample was taken from a study of a mutant IDH1 vaccine in newly diagnosed glioma. Study-wide background: Vaccines were first given 4-6 weeks after radiotherapy alone, or with temozolomide cycles. Treated individuals were about 60% male and roughly 40% female, averaging 40.4 years of age.

Time point given: week 35, safety follow-up. In the vaccine, a single dose held 300 ug of the mutant IDH1 20-mer peptide, along with topical imiquimod. Donors harbored newly found WHO grade 3 or 4 IDH1-mutant, ATRX-lost astrocytomas. Profiled with immunoSEQ multiplex PCR; TCRdb holds only in-frame clones, not every one. Among over 40,000 clones listed, 80% to 90% were seen once. The CDR3 is made up of 15 amino acids. V shed 1 base and J shed 0 bases, with 10 bases lying between them. The germline V gene encodes CDR1 GTSNPN and CDR2 SVGIG (reference sequence). The J gene is TRBJ1-3, the V gene TRBV30; D is unresolved. Here the sequenced sample was PBMCs, taken from a glioma patient whose treatment included an IDH1 peptide vaccine. The source of this sequence is a man in his forties with glioma. CDR3 nucleotide sequence: TGTGCCTGGAGTGCCTACTTTGGCTCTGGAAACACCATATATTTT. It is translated as CAWSAYFGSGNTIYF.